These 3 T cell receptor beta chains share one sample of origin, sequenced in a study of T cell changes during pregnancy in multiple sclerosis. Here immunoSEQ multiplex PCR was the method, and the copy in TCRdb shows in-frame clones only, minus some. The table shows about 99,000 clones, with approximately 95% occurring only once. The sample was peripheral blood, taken after pregnancy. Receptors were obtained from a female donor with multiple sclerosis, enrolled in a pregnancy study.

The genes are TRBV19 and TRBJ1-1, with 8 positions matching TRBD1. J lost 1 base, V lost 5 bases, and 6 bases had no gene match. This CDR3 has 15 residues. CDR1 LNHDA and CDR2 SQIVND come from the germline V gene (reference sequence). The CDR3 region is CASSVQGAANTEAFF. In DNA, the CDR3 is TGTGCCAGTAGTGTTCAGGGGGCCGCGAACACTGAAGCTTTCTTT.

J is TRBJ2-1 and V is TRBV6-5; D is ambiguous. CDR1 MNHEY and CDR2 SVGAGI come from the germline V gene. The CDR3 covers 11 residues. V was shortened by 6 bases and J by 6 bases, with 6 bases between the two germline ends. CDR3 nucleotide sequence: TGTGCCAGCAGGCTATCCAATGAGCAGTTCTTC. This gives the protein CASRLSNEQFF.

This chain links TRBV18 with TRBJ2-6, with TRBD1 matching over 9 bases. Germline assignment: CDR1 KGHSH and CDR2 LQKENI. This CDR3 is built from 18 residues. The junction had 8 bases not matched to a gene; V was cut back by 3 bases and J by 2 bases. DNA of the CDR3: TGTGCCAGCTCACCGATACAGGGGGCGTTTGCTGGGGCCAACGTCCTGACTTTC. It encodes CASSPIQGAFAGANVLTF.